Sequencing of this T cell receptor beta chain was carried out in a study of OX40 agonist ivuxolimab in advanced cancers. Across the whole study: Enrolled patients in dose escalation had cancers that were hepatocellular carcinoma, melanoma, renal cell or head and neck cancer. A mean age of around 63 years, range about 23 to 90, was recorded, and approximately 79% were male. Partial responses occurred in Three dose-escalation patients, one with hepatocellular carcinoma and two with cutaneous melanoma.

A single count supports this clone. Its antigen is undetermined. The germline V gene encodes CDR1 MNHNY and CDR2 SVGAGI (reference sequence). The germline V and J ends were trimmed by 2 bases and 0 bases, with 11 bases remaining between them. The CDR3 is 16 amino acids. Generated by immunoSEQ multiplex PCR, the TCRdb table keeps only in-frame clones and is missing some. The sample lists 55,000 to 75,000 clones, 87% seen once, with about 1.3% in the top ten. Findings of the study overall: Expanded clones tended on average to be more numerous among CD8+ T cells than CD4+.

The genes are TRBV6-6 and TRBJ1-5; D may be TRBD1 (5 bases). This receptor was identified in an adult with an advanced solid tumor such as melanoma, head and neck, liver or kidney cancer. The sample in question was CD4+ or CD8+ T cells sorted from blood, obtained in a trial of the OX40 agonist ivuxolimab. The CDR3 DNA reads as TGTGCCAGCAGTTACCCCGACAGTTATAGCAATCAGCCCCAGCATTTT. Protein sequence: CASSYPDSYSNQPQHF.